This entry lists 18 T cell receptor beta chains sequenced from one sample in a study of T cell changes during pregnancy in multiple sclerosis (dated by TCRdb to between 2018 and 2020). Library method: the immunoSEQ multiplex PCR assay. The immuneACCESS repertoire file appears here via TCRdb, limited to in-frame rearrangements. These files lack a portion of the clones; in checked studies, under half of the deficit traces to unresolved V genes, and the cause of the others is not known. A total of almost 50,000 clones appear in this sample, about 90% of them only once. Clones ranked in the top ten supply roughly a tenth of the sample. The material sequenced was CD8+ T cells from peripheral blood mononuclear cells, taken after pregnancy. The origin of the receptors is a female donor with multiple sclerosis, enrolled in a pregnancy study.

The V call is TRBV6-1, the J call TRBJ1-1; tentatively, D is TRBD1 (6 bases). V was shortened by 3 bases and J by 7 bases, with 9 bases between the two germline ends. Germline lookup yields CDR1 MNHNS and CDR2 SASEGT. The CDR3 contains 12 residues. Here the CDR3 reads CASSELTGEAFF. The CDR3 nucleotides read TGTGCCAGCAGTGAGTTGACAGGTGAAGCTTTCTTT.

The table lists this clone with a few counts. The chain couples TRBV29-1 to TRBJ1-1, with 7 bases lining up with TRBD1. CDR1 SQVTM and CDR2 ANQGSEA come from the germline V gene. CDR3 length equals 12 residues. Trimming took 8 bases from V and 3 from J; bases not matched to a gene: 6. CDR3 protein: CSMTGTYTEAFF. For the CDR3, the DNA is TGCAGCATGACAGGGACCTACACTGAAGCTTTCTTT.

This chain links TRBV4-1 with TRBJ2-7; TRBD2 is a possible D gene (6 bases). CDR3 length: 12 amino acids. Trimming removed 3 bases at V and 7 bases at J, with 10 bases between. Germline V gene data show CDR1 as MGHRA and CDR2 as YSYEKL. CDR3 protein: CASSHPGREQYF. The CDR3 bases are TGCGCCAGCAGCCATCCAGGGAGGGAGCAGTACTTC.

The CDR3 reads CASRTGLAGRETQYF. For the CDR3, the DNA is TGTGCCAGCAGGACGGGACTAGCGGGGAGAGAGACCCAGTACTTC. This chain connects TRBV6-5 to TRBJ2-5; 13 nucleotides line up with TRBD2. The CDR3 runs 15 residues. V was clipped by 6 bases and J by 4 bases; unmatched bases: 5. Germline CDR1 MNHEY, CDR2 SVGAGI.

This clone was detected only once. V gene TRBV25-1 combines with J gene TRBJ1-3, with a weak D call TRBD1 (6 bases). Per germline, CDR1 MGHDK and CDR2 SYGVNS. The V end was cut by 6 bases, the J end by 4 bases, with 19 bases between. This CDR3 comprises 16 residues. CDR3 sequence: CASRTYWAGDGNTIYF. CDR3 DNA: TGTGCCAGCAGGACCTATTGGGCAGGGGACGGAAACACCATATATTTT.

This clone was picked up a small number of times. The V and J genes are TRBV7-8 and TRBJ1-6; the match to TRBD1 covers 7 bases. This CDR3 has 17 residues. V shed 4 bases and J 8 bases; nucleotides not matched to a gene: 14. Germline CDR1 SGHVS, CDR2 FQNEAQ. In DNA, the CDR3 is TGTGCCAGCAGCTACCCTCCAGGGGGAACGTCAGATTCACCCCTCCACTTT. Translating it yields CASSYPPGGTSDSPLHF.

This clone counts as medium-sized. The chain carries TRBV11-3 and TRBJ2-5, with TRBD1 as a possible D gene (5 bases). Trimming took 5 bases from V and 3 from J, leaving 13 bases between them. The CDR3 has 14 amino acids. Per germline, CDR1 SGHNT and CDR2 YENEEA. The CDR3 reads CASSPGLGEETQYF. The CDR3 nucleotides are TGTGCCAGCAGCCCAGGGCTAGGAGAAGAGACCCAGTACTTC.

This sequence joins TRBV7-9 and TRBJ2-7; D not certain. Germline CDR1 is SEHNR and CDR2 is FQNEAQ (reference sequence). This CDR3 has 14 amino acids. Between the trimmed V and J ends, which lost 3 bases and 1 base, there was a span of 10 bases. CDR3 amino acids: CASSLGRNSYEQYF. The CDR3 DNA sequence: TGTGCCAGCAGCTTGGGCCGGAATTCCTACGAGCAGTACTTC.

The chain uses TRBV7-3 and TRBJ2-3; 8 bases map to TRBD2. V lost 4 bases and J lost 3; bases outside the gene matches: 6. Germline V gene data show CDR1 as SGHTA and CDR2 as FQGTGA. The CDR3 sequence is 15 residues long. In nucleotides, the CDR3 is TGTGCCAGCAGCTCGTTAGCGGGGAGTACAGATACGCAGTATTTT. Amino acid sequence: CASSSLAGSTDTQYF.

V is TRBV7-2 and J is TRBJ1-2, with D perhaps TRBD1 (5 bases). Germline V gene sequence: CDR1 SGHTA, CDR2 FQGNSA. The V gene lost 5 bases and the J gene lost 8 bases, with 12 bases spanning the gap. This CDR3 comprises 12 residues. The CDR3 loop is CASSNQGWGYTF. CDR3 DNA sequence: TGTGCCAGCAGCAACCAGGGATGGGGCTACACCTTC.

The chain combines TRBV6-4 with TRBJ1-6; TRBD1 agrees at 9 bases. The V gene end was trimmed by 8 bases and the J gene end by 7 bases; junction bases not matched to a gene: 3. CDR1 and CDR2 (germline): MRHNA, SNTAGT. CDR3 size: 13 residues. This CDR3 is CASRDRENSPLHF. DNA for the CDR3: TGTGCCAGCCGGGACAGGGAGAATTCACCCCTCCACTTT.

The chain couples TRBV9 to TRBJ1-2, with D perhaps TRBD1 (6 bases). Trimming stripped 5 bases from V and 4 bases from J, with 15 bases between. The CDR3 is 14 residues long. The germline gives CDR1 SGDLS, CDR2 YYNGEE. CDR3 residues: CASRSRDKSYGYTF. In nucleotides, the CDR3 is TGTGCCAGCAGGTCCCGGGACAAAAGCTATGGCTACACCTTC.

The chain is built from TRBV20-1 and TRBJ2-3, with D possibly matching TRBD2 (5 bases). The CDR3 totals 10 residues. Germline V lookup: CDR1 DFQATT, CDR2 SNEGSKA (reference sequence). CDR3 in DNA: TGCAGCTGGAGGCTAGATACGCAGTATTTT. Translation: CSWRLDTQYF.

The chain links TRBV20-1 to TRBJ2-2; D uncertain. V lost 5 bases to trimming and J lost 3 bases, with 4 bases between them. This CDR3 is built from 11 residues. CDR1 and CDR2 from the germline V gene are DFQATT and SNEGSKA (reference sequence). CDR3 loop: CSALYTGELFF. CDR3 nucleotides: TGCAGTGCTCTTTACACCGGGGAGCTGTTTTTT.

The rearrangement uses TRBV9 and TRBJ1-2, with D perhaps matching TRBD1 (5 bases). Trimming cost V 3 bases and J 2 bases, with 14 bases left between them. This CDR3 has 15 residues. Germline loops: CDR1 SGDLS, CDR2 YYNGEE. As DNA, the CDR3 is TGTGCCAGCAGCGGGTTCGGGGAGGGGAACTATGGCTACACCTTC. Encoded protein: CASSGFGEGNYGYTF.

This chain links TRBV27 with TRBJ1-6; tentatively, D is TRBD1 (6 bases). This CDR3 has 14 residues. V was pared by 4 bases and J by 5 bases, with 9 bases between. Germline V gives CDR1 MNHEY, CDR2 SMNVEV (reference sequence). CDR3 nucleotides: TGTGCCAGCAGTTGGGGGCTCGATAATTCACCCCTCCACTTT. As protein: CASSWGLDNSPLHF.

The chain couples TRBV9 to TRBJ1-6; no firm D call. The ends were cut back, 0 bases at V and 6 bases at J, with 4 bases in the middle. This CDR3 is 13 amino acids long. CDR1 is SGDLS, CDR2 YYNGEE, per germline. CDR3 in amino acids: CASSVAGNSPLHF. DNA for the CDR3: TGTGCCAGCAGCGTAGCGGGTAATTCACCCCTCCACTTT. The whole variable domain, remainder taken from reference TRBV9 and TRBJ1-6, is DSGVTQTPKHLITATGQRVTLRCSPRSGDLSVYWYQQSLDQGLQFLIQYYNGEERAKGNILERFSAQQFPDLHSELNLSSLELGDSALYFCASSVAGNSPLHFGNGTRLTVT.

This clone has a single count. CDR3 DNA: TGTGCCAGCAGCCCCGGGACAGGGGGCGGGAATCAGCCCCAGCATTTT. It is translated as CASSPGTGGGNQPQHF. The J gene is TRBJ1-5, the V gene TRBV5-6; 12 bases map to TRBD1. Germline V gene sequence: CDR1 SGHDT, CDR2 YYEEEE. The CDR3 sequence is 16 residues long. V dropped 4 bases and J dropped 4; count of bases not matched to a gene: 6. Filled out from reference TRBV5-6 and TRBJ1-5, the complete variable domain reads DAGVTQSPTHLIKTRGQQVTLRCSPKSGHDTVSWYQQALGQGPQFIFQYYEEEERQRGNFPDRFSGHQFPNYSSELNVNALLLGDSALYLCASSPGTGGGNQPQHFGDGTRLSIL.